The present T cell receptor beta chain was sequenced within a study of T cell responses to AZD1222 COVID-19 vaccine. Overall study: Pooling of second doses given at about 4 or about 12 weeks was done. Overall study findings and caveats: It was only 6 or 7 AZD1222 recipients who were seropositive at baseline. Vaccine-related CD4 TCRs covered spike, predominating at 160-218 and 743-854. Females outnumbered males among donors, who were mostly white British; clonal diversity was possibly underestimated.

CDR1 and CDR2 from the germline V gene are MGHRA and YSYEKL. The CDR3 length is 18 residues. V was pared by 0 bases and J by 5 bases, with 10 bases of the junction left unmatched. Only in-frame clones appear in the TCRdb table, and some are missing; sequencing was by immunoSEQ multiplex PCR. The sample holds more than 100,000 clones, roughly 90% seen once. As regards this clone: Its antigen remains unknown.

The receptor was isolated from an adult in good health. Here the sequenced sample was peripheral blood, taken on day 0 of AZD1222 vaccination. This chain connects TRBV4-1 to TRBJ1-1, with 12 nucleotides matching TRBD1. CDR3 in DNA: TGCGCCAGCAGCCAAGAGGGTAAGGGACAGGGGGCGCGGACTGAAGCTTTCTTT. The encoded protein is CASSQEGKGQGARTEAFF.